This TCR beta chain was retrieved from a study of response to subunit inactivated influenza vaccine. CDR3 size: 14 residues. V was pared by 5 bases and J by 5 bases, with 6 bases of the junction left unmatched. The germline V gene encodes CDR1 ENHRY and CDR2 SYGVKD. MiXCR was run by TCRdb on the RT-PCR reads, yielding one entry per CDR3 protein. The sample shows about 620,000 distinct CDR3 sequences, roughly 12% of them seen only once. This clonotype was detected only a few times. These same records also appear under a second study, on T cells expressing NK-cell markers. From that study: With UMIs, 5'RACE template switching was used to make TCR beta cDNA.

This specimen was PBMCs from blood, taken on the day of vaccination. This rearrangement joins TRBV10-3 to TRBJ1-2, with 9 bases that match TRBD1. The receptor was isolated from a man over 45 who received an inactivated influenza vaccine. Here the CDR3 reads CAISLGTGPYGYTF. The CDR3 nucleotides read TGTGCCATCAGTCTCGGGACAGGGCCGTATGGCTACACCTTC.